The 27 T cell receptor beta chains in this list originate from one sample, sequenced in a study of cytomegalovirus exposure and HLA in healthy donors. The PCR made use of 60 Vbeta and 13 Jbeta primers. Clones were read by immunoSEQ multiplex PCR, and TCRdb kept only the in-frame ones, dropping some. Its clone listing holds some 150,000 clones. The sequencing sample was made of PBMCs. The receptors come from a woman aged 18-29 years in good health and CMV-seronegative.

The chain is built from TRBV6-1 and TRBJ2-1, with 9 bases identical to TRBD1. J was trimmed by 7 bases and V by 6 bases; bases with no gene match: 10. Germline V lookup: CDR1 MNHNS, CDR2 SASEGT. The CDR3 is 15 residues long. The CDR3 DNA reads TGTGCCAGCAGCCCTCGGACAGGGGTTAATAATGAGCAGTTCTTC. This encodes CASSPRTGVNNEQFF.

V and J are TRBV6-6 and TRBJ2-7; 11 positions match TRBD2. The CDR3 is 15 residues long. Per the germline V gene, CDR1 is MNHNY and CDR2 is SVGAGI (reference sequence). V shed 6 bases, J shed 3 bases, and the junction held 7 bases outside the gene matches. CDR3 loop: CASSHSGRGGYEQYF. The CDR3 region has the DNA TGTGCCAGCAGCCATAGCGGGAGGGGGGGCTACGAGCAGTACTTC.

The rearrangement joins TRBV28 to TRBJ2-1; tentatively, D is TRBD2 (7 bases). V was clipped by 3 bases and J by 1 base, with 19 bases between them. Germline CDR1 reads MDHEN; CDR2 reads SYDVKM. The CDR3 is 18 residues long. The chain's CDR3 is CASSFRGLGRGSYNEQFF. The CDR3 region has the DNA TGTGCCAGCAGTTTTAGGGGGTTGGGGAGGGGATCCTACAATGAGCAGTTCTTC.

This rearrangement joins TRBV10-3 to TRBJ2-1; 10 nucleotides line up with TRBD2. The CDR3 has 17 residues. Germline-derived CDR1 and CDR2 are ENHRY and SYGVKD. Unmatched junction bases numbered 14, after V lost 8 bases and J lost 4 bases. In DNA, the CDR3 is TGTGCCATCGGCCCGGGGGCTAGCGGGAGTGTTTACAATGAGCAGTTCTTC. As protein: CAIGPGASGSVYNEQFF.

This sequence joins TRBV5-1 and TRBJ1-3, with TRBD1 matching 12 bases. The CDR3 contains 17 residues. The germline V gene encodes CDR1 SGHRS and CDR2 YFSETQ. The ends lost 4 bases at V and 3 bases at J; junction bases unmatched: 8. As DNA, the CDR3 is TGCGCCAGCAGCACCGGGACAGGGGGCAGTAGTGGAAACACCATATATTTT. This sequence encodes CASSTGTGGSSGNTIYF.

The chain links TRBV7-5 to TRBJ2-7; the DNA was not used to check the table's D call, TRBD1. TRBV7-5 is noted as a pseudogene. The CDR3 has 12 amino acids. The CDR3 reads CAKGTGLYEQYV. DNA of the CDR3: TGTGCCAAGGGGACAGGGCTTTACGAGCAGTACGTC.

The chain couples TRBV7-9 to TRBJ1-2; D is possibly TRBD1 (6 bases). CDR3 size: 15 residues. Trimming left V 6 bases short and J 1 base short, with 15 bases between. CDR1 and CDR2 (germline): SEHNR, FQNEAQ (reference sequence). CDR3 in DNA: TGTGCCAGCAGAGGGGGGGGGCTGGGTAACTATGGCTACACCTTC. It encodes CASRGGGLGNYGYTF.

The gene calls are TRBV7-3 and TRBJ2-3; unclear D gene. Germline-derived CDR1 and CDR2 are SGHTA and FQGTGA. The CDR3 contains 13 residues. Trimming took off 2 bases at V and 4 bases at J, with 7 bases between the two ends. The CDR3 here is CASSLSPADTQYF. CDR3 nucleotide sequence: TGTGCCAGCAGCTTATCCCCCGCAGATACGCAGTATTTT.

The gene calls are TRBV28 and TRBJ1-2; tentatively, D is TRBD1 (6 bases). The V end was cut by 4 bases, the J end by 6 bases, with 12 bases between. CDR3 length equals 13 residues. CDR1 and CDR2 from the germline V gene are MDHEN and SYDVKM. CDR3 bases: TGTGCCAGCAGTTACGCAGGGGCGGATGGCTACACCTTC. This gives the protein CASSYAGADGYTF.

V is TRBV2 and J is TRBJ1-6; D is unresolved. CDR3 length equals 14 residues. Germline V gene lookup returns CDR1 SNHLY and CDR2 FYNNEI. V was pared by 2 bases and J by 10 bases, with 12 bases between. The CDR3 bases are TGTGCCAGCAGTGAATTGAGATCGAGCTCACCCCTCCACTTT. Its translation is CASSELRSSSPLHF.

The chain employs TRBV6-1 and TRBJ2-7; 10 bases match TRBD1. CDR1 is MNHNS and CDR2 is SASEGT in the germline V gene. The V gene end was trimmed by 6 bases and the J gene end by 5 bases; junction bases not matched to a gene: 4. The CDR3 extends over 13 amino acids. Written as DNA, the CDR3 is TGTGCCAGCAGCACGACAGGGGGCGACGAGCAGTACTTC. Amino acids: CASSTTGGDEQYF.

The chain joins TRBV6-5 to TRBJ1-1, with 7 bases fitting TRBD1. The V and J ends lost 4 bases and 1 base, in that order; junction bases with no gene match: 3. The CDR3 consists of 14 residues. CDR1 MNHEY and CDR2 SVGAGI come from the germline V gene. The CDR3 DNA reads TGTGCCAGCAGTTTGGACAGGCCGAACACTGAAGCTTTCTTT. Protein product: CASSLDRPNTEAFF.

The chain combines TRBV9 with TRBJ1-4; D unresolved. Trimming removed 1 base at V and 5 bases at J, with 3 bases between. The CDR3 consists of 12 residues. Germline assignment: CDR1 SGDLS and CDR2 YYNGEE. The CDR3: CASSVQNEKLFF. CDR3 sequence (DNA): TGTGCCAGCAGCGTACAAAATGAAAAACTGTTTTTT. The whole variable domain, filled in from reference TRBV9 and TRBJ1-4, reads DSGVTQTPKHLITATGQRVTLRCSPRSGDLSVYWYQQSLDQGLQFLIQYYNGEERAKGNILERFSAQQFPDLHSELNLSSLELGDSALYFCASSVQNEKLFFGSGTQLSVL.

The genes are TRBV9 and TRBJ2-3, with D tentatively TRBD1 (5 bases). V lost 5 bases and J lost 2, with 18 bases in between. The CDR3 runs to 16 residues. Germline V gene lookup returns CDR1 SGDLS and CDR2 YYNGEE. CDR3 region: CASSDPGRGHTDTQYF. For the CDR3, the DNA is TGTGCCAGCAGTGACCCAGGGCGTGGTCACACAGATACGCAGTATTTT.

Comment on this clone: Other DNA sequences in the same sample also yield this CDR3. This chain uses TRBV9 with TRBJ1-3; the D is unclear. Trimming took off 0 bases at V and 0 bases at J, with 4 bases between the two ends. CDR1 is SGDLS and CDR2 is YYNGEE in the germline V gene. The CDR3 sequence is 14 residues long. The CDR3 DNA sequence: TGTGCCAGCAGCGTAGACAACTCTGGAAACACCATATATTTT. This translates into CASSVDNSGNTIYF.

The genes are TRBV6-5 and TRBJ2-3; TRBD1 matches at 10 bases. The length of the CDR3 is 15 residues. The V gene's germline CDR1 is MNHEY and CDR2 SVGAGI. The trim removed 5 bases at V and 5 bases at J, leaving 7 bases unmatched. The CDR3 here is CASSAGTGEEDTQYF. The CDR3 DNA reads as TGTGCCAGCAGTGCGGGGACAGGGGAGGAAGATACGCAGTATTTT.

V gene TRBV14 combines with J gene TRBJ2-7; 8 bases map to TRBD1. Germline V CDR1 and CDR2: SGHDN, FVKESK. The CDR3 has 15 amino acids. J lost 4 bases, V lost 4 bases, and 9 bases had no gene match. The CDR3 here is CASSPLSGQEYEQYF. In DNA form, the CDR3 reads TGTGCCAGCAGCCCATTGTCGGGACAGGAGTACGAGCAGTACTTC.

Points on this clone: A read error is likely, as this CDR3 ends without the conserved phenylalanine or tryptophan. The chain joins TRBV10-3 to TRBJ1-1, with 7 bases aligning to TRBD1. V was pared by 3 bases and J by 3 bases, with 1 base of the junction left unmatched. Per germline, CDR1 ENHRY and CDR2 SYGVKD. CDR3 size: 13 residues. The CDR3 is CAISDQGDTEAFL. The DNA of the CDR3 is TGTGCCATCAGTGACCAGGGGGACACTGAAGCTTTCCTT.

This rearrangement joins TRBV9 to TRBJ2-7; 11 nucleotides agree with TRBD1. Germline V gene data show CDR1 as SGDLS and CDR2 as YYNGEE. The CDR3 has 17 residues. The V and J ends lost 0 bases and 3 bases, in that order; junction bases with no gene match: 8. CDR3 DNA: TGTGCCAGCAGCGTAGGGATACCGGGACAGGGGGGCTACGAGCAGTACGTC. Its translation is CASSVGIPGQGGYEQYV.

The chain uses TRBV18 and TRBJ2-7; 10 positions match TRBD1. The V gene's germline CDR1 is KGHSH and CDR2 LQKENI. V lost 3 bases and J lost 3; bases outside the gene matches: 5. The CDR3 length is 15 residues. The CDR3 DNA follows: TGTGCCAGCTCACCTTCACGGGACAGGGGCTACGAGCAGTACGTC. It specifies CASSPSRDRGYEQYV.

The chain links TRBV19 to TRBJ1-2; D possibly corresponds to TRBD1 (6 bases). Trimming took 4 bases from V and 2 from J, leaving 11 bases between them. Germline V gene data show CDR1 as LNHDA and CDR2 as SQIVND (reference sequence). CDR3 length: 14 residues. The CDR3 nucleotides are TGTGCCAGTAGTAGGAGCAGGGGCAACTATGGCTACACCTTC. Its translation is CASSRSRGNYGYTF.

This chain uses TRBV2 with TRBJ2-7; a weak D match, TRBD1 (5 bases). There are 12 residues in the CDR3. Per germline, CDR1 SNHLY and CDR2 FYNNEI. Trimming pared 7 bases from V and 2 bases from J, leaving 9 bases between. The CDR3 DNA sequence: TGTGCCAGCATGGCAGGGACCTACGAGCAGTACTTC. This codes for CASMAGTYEQYF.

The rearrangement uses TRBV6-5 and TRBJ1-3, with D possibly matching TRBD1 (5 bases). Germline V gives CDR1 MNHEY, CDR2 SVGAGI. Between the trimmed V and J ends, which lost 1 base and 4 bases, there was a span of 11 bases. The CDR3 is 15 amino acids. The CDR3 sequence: CASSYYQGRGNTIYF. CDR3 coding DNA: TGTGCCAGCAGTTACTATCAGGGAAGGGGAAACACCATATATTTT.

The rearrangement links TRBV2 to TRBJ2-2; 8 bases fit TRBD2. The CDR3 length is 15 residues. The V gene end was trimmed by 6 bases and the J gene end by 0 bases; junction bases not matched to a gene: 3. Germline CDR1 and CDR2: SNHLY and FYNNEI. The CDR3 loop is CASRGLVSNTGELFF. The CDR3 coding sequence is TGTGCCAGCAGGGGACTAGTGTCGAACACCGGGGAGCTGTTTTTT.

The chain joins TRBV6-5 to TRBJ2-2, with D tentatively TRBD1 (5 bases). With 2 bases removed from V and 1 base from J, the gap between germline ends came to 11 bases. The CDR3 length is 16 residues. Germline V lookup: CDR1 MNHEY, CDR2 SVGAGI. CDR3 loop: CASSYGQGGNTGELFF. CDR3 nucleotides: TGTGCCAGCAGTTACGGACAAGGCGGGAACACCGGGGAGCTGTTTTTT.

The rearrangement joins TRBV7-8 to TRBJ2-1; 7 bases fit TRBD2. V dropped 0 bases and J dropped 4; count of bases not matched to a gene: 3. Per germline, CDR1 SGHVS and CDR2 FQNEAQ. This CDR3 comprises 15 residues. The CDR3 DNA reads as TGTGCCAGCAGCTTAGCTAGCGGGCCATACAATGAGCAGTTCTTC. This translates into CASSLASGPYNEQFF.

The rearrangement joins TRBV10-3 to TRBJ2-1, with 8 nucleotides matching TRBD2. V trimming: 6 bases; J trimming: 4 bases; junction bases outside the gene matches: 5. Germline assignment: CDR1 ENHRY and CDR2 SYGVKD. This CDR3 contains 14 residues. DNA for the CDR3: TGTGCCATCAGGAGTAGCGGGGAATACAATGAGCAGTTCTTC. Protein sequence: CAIRSSGEYNEQFF.